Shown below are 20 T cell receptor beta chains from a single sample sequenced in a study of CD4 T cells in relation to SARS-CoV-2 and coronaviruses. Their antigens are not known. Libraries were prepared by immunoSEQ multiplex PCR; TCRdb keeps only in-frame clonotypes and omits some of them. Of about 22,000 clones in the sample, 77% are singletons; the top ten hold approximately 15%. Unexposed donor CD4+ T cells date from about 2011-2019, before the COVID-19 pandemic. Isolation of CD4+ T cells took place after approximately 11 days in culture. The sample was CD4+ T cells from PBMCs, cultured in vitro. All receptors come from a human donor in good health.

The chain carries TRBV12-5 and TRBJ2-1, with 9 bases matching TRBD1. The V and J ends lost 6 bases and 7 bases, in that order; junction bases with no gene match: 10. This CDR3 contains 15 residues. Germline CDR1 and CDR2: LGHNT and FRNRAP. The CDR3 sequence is CASGQGQGNSNEQFF. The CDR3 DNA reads TGTGCTAGTGGACAGGGACAGGGAAATTCGAATGAGCAGTTCTTC.

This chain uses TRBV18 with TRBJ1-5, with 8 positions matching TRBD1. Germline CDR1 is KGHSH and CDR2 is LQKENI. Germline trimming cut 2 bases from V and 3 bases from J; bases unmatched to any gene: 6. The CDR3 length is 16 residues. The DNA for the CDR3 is TGTGCCAGCTCACCAAGACAGGGGAGACTCAATCAGCCCCAGCATTTT. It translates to CASSPRQGRLNQPQHF. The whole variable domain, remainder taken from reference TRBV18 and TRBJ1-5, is NAGVMQNPRHLVRRRGQEARLRCSPMKGHSHVYWYRQLPEEGLKFMVYLQKENIIDESGMPKERFSAEFPKEGPSILRIQQVVRGDSAAYFCASSPRQGRLNQPQHFGDGTRLSIL.

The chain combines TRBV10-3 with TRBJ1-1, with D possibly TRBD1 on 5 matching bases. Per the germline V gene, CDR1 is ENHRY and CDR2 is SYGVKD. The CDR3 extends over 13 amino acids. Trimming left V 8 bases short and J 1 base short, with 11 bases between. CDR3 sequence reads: CAIRPGGNTEAFF. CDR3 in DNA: TGTGCCATCCGGCCCGGGGGGAACACTGAAGCTTTCTTT.

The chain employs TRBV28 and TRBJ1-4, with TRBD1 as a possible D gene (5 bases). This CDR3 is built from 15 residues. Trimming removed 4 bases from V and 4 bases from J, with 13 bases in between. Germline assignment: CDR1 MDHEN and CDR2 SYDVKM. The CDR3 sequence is CASSSEGTGNEKLFF. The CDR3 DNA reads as TGTGCCAGCAGTTCCGAAGGGACGGGTAATGAAAAACTGTTTTTT.

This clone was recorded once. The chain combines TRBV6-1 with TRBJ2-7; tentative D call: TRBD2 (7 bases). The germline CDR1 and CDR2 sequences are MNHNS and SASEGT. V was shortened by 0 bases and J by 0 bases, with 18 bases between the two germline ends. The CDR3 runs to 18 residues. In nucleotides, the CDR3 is TGTGCCAGCAGTGAAGCGCTTCGGGGGGCAGGGCGCTCCTACGAGCAGTACTTC. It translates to CASSEALRGAGRSYEQYF.

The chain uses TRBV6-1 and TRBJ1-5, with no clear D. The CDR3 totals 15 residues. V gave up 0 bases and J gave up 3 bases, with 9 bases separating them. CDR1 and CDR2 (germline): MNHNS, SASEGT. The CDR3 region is CASSEAAQNNQPQHF. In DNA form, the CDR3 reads TGTGCCAGCAGTGAAGCCGCCCAGAACAATCAGCCCCAGCATTTT.

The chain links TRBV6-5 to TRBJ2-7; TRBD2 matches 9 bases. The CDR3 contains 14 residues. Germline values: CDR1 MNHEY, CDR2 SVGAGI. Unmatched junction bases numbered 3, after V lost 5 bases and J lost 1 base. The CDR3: CASSRLAGSYEQYF. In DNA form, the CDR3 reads TGTGCCAGCAGTAGGCTAGCGGGATCCTACGAGCAGTACTTC.

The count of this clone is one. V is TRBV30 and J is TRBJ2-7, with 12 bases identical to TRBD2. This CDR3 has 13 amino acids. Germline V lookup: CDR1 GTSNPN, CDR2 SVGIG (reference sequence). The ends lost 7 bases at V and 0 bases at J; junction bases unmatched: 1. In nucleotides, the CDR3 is TGTGCCTCTAGCGGGGGGGACTCCTACGAGCAGTACTTC. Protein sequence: CASSGGDSYEQYF. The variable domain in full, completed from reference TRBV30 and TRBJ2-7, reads SQTIHQWPATLVQPVGSPLSLECTVEGTSNPNLYWYRQAAGRGLQLLFYSVGIGQISSEVPQNLSASRPQDRQFILSSKKLLLSDSGFYLCASSGGDSYEQYFGPGTRLTVT.

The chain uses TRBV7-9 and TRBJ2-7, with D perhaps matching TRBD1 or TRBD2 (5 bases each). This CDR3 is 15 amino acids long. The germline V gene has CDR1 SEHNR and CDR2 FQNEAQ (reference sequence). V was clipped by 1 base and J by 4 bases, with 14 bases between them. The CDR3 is CASSLVMGPRYEQYF. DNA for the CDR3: TGTGCCAGCAGCTTAGTTATGGGACCCAGATACGAGCAGTACTTC.

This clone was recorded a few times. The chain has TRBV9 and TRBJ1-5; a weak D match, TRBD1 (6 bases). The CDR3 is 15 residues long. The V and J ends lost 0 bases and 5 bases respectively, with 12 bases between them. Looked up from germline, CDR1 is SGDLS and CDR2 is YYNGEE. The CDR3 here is CASSVGQGYHQPQHF. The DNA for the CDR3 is TGTGCCAGCAGCGTAGGGCAGGGGTATCATCAGCCCCAGCATTTT.

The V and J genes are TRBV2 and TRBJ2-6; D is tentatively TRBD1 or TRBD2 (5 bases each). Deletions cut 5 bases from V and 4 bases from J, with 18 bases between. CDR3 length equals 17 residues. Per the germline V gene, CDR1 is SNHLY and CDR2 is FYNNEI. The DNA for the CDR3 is TGTGCCAGCAGTCCGGGACCCCAGGGTCTGGGGGCCAACGTCCTGACTTTC. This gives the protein CASSPGPQGLGANVLTF.

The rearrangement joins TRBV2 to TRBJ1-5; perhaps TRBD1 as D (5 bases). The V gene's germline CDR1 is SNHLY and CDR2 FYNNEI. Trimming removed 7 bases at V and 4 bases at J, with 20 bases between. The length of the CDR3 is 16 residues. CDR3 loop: CASIEAAGLQNQPQHF. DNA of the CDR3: TGTGCCAGCATAGAGGCCGCGGGACTTCAGAATCAGCCCCAGCATTTT.

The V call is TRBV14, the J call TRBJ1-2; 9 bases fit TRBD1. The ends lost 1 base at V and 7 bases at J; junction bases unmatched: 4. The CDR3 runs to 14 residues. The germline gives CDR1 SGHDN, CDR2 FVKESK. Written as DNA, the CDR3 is TGTGCCAGCAGCCAAGGGACAGGGGTCCCTGGCTACACCTTC. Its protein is CASSQGTGVPGYTF.

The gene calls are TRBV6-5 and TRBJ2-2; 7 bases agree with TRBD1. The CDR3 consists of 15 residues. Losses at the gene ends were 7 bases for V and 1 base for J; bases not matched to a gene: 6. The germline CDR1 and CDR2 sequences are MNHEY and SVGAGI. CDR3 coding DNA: TGTGCCAGCAACTTGGGACAGAGGAACACCGGGGAGCTGTTTTTT. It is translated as CASNLGQRNTGELFF.

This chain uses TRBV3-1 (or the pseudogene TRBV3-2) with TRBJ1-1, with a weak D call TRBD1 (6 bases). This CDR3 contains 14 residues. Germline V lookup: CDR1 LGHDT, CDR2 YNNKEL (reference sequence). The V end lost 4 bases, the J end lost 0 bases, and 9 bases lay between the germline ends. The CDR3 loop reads CASSRGQMNTEAFF. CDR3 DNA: TGTGCCAGCAGCCGTGGACAGATGAACACTGAAGCTTTCTTT.

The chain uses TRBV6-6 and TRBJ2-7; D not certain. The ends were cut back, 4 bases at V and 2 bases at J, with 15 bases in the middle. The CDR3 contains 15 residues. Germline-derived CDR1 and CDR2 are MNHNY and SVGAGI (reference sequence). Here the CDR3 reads CASSLPGTEAYEQYF. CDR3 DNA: TGTGCCAGCAGTTTGCCGGGCACGGAAGCCTACGAGCAGTACTTC.

This CDR3 is CAWSLAGGTNEQFF. The CDR3 nucleotides are TGTGCCTGGAGCCTAGCGGGAGGAACGAATGAGCAGTTCTTC. This chain links TRBV30 with TRBJ2-1; TRBD2 aligns across 11 bases. The CDR3 has 14 amino acids. V lost 3 bases to trimming and J lost 7 bases; unmatched junction nucleotides: 5. Germline V gene sequence: CDR1 GTSNPN, CDR2 SVGIG (reference sequence).

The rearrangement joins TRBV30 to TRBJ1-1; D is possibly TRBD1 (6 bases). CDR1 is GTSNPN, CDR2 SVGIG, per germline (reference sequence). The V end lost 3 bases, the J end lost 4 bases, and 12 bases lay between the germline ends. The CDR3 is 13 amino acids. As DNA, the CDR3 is TGTGCCTGGAGAGCCAGGGGTCTCACTGAAGCTTTCTTT. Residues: CAWRARGLTEAFF.

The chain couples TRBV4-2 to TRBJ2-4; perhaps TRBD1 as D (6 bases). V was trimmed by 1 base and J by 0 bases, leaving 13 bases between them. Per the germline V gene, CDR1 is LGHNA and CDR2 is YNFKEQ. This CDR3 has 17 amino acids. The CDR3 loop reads CASSQGGLGAAKNIQYF. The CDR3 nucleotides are TGTGCCAGCAGCCAAGGAGGGTTGGGGGCAGCCAAAAACATTCAGTACTTC.

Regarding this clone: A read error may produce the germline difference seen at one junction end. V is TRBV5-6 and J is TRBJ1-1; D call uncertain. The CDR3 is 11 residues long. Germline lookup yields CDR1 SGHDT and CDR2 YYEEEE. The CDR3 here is CASSLARGETF. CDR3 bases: TGTGCCAGCAGCTTGGCCCGGGGAGAAACCTTT.